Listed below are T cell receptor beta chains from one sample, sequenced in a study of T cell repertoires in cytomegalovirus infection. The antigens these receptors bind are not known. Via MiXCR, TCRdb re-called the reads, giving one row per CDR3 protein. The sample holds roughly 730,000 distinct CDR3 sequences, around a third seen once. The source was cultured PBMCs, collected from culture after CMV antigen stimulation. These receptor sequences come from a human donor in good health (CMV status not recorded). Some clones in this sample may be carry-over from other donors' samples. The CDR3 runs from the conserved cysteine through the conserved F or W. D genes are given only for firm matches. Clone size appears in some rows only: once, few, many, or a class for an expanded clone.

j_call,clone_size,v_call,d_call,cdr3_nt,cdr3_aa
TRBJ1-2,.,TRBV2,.,TGTGCCACCCCCGAAGGCGGTACTAACTATGGCTACACCTTC,CATPEGGTNYGYTF
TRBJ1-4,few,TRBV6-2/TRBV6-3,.,TGTGCCAGCAGTTGGACGGGAGAAAAACTGTTTTTT,CASSWTGEKLFF
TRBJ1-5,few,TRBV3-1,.,TGTGCCAGCAGCCAAGGTTACAGATTTAGCAATCAGCCCCAGCATTTT,CASSQGYRFSNQPQHF
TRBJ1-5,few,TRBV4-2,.,TGTGCCAGCAGCCAAGCTCCCGGGCAGCCCCAGCATTTT,CASSQAPGQPQHF
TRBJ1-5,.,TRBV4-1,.,TGCGCCAGCAGCCAAGATCGGGGGGCGGGCCAGCCCCAGCATTTT,CASSQDRGAGQPQHF
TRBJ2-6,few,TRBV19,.,TGTGCCAGTACTCAGGGGGCCAACGTCCTGACTTTC,CASTQGANVLTF
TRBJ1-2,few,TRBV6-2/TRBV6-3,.,TGTGCCAGCAGTTACGGGGGAAGGTATGGCTACACCTTC,CASSYGGRYGYTF
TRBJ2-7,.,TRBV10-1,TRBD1,TGCGCCAGGACAGGGGACTACGAGCAGTACTTC,CARTGDYEQYF
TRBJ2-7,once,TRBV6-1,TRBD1,TGTGCCAGCACCCGGGACAGGGACCTCTACGAGCAGTACTTC,CASTRDRDLYEQYF
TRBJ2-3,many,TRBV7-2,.,TGTGCCAGCAGCGTACCGTCAGATACGCAGTATTTT,CASSVPSDTQYF
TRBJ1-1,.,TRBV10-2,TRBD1,TGCGCCACTCGCAGAAGGGGACAGATGAACACTGAAGCTTTCTTT,CATRRRGQMNTEAFF
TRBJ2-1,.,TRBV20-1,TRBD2,TGCAGTGCTTCTAGCGGGGGGATCCACAATGAGCAGTTCTTC,CSASSGGIHNEQFF
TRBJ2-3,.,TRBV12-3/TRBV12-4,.,TGTGCCACCAAGAGGGGGAAGACAGATACGCAGTATTTT,CATKRGKTDTQYF
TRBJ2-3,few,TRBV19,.,TGTGCCAGTAGTTACACGCCGGGCACAGATACGCAGTATTTT,CASSYTPGTDTQYF
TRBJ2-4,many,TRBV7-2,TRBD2,TGTGCCAGCAGCTCCCAGGGTCCGGGACTAGCGGAACTAGCCAAAAACATTCAGTACTTC,CASSSQGPGLAELAKNIQYF
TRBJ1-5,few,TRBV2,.,TGTGCCAGCAGTCGGACGGACCTACAGCCCCAGCATTTT,CASSRTDLQPQHF
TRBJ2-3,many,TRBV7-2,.,TGTGCCAGCAGCCCAGGACAGAGCACAGATACGCAGTATTTT,CASSPGQSTDTQYF
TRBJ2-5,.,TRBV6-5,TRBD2,TGTGCCAGCAGACGCGGGACTAGCGGGAAAGAGACCCAGTACTTC,CASRRGTSGKETQYF
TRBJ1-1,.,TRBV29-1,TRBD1,TGCAGCGTACGGGACAGTATATCGGGCACTGAAGCTTTCTTT,CSVRDSISGTEAFF
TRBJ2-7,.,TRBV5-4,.,TGTGCCAGCAGCGATATGAGCTCCTACGAGCAGTACTTC,CASSDMSSYEQYF
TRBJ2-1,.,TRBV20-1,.,TGCAGTGCTAGGGGGGGAGGTGCGGCGGGACAACCCTACAATGAGCAGTTCTTC,CSARGGGAAGQPYNEQFF
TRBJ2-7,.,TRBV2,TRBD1,TGTGCCAGCAGAGGGACAGCCTGGGAGCAGTACTTC,CASRGTAWEQYF
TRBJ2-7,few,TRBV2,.,TGTGCCAGCAGTGCCGTTACAGGGAGATATTACGAGCAGTACTTC,CASSAVTGRYYEQYF
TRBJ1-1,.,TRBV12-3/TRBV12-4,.,TGTGCCAGCACCCCCGGTGGTGAAGCTTTCTTT,CASTPGGEAFF
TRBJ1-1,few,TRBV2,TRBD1,TGTGCCAGCAGGTACAGGGGGGGGAACACTGAAGCTTTCTTT,CASRYRGGNTEAFF
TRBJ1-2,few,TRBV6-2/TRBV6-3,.,TGTGCCAGCAGTGGGCAGGGTACGGACTCTGGCTACACCTTC,CASSGQGTDSGYTF
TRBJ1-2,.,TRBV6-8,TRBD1,TGTGCCAGCAGTTACTTGGACAGGGGGTATGGCTACACCTTC,CASSYLDRGYGYTF
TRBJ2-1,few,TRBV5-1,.,TGCGCCAGCAGCCTTGCCCGTCATCCCCATGAGCAGTTCTTC,CASSLARHPHEQFF
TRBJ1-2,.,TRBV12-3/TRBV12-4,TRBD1,TGTGCCAGCAGTGCACCGGGACAGGGCGCCACCTTC,CASSAPGQGATF
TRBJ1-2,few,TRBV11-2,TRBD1,TGTGCCAGCAGCCTGGGGACAGGGGGATCCAACTATGGCTACACCTTC,CASSLGTGGSNYGYTF
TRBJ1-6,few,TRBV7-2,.,TGTGCCAGCAGCTCAACACAGGGCCTTTTTTCTTCACCCCTCCACTTT,CASSSTQGLFSSPLHF
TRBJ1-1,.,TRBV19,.,TGTGCCAGTAGTATACCGGGTGTTGGCACTGAAGCTTTCTTT,CASSIPGVGTEAFF
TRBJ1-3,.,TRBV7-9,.,TGTGCCAGCAGCTTATGGATGGGTCTCTCTGGAAACACCATATATTTT,CASSLWMGLSGNTIYF
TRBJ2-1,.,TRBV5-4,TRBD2,TGTGCCAGCAGCTCACCGCCGCGGGGGGTCGGCAATGAGCAGTTCTTC,CASSSPPRGVGNEQFF
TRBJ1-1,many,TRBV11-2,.,TGTGCCAGCAGCCCGCGCGTGCGGACGACTGAAGCTTTCTTT,CASSPRVRTTEAFF
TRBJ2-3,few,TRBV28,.,TGTGCCATCGGGGAGAGGGTGGGCACAGATACGCAGTATTTT,CAIGERVGTDTQYF
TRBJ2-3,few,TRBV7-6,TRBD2,TGTGCCAGCAGCTTACTAGCGGGGGGGCCCACAGATACGCAGTATTTT,CASSLLAGGPTDTQYF